This T cell receptor (beta chain) was recovered during a study of T cell clusters in autoimmune cytopenias. TRB was amplified from about 250 ng of peripheral blood genomic DNA per sample. TRB rearrangements were amplified by touch-down multiplex PCR with mixed TRB-A/B primers. Following a re-call of the multiplex PCR reads, TCRdb has one entry per CDR3 protein and lacks DNA. This repertoire includes 7,500 to 9,500 distinct CDR3 sequences. Germline V gene sequence: CDR1 GTSNPN, CDR2 SVGIG (reference sequence). CDR3 length: 14 residues. Measured by frequency, this clonotype is medium-sized. As yet, its antigen is unknown. Study observations and caveats: Active autoimmune hepatitis patients had almost three-fold fewer exclusive TRB clusters than healthy donors.

Sample: peripheral blood. The rearrangement links TRBV30 to TRBJ1-2; TCRdb's assignment of TRBD1 cannot be checked, as there is no DNA. This sequence was found in a human donor with an autoimmune cytopenia or autoimmune hepatitis (not recorded which). The chain's CDR3 is CAWRRGGEGYGYTF.